The 31 T cell receptor beta chains below were found in one sample sequenced in a study of T cell repertoires in cytomegalovirus infection. Using its own MiXCR run on the reads, TCRdb lists one record per CDR3 protein. The sample carries approximately 100,000 distinct CDR3 sequences, around a quarter recorded once. Sequences were obtained from CD8+ T cells from PBMCs. These receptors were obtained from a human donor in good health (CMV status not recorded). Some clones in this sample may be carry-over from other donors' samples.

This clonotype was counted ten times or more. This chain joins TRBV4-3 and TRBJ2-1; TRBD2 might be the D (6 bases). Germline-derived CDR1 and CDR2 are LGHNA and YSLEER. Trimming left V 0 bases short and J 4 bases short, with 10 bases between. This CDR3 region has 15 residues. The CDR3 bases are TGCGCCAGCAGCCAAGACGGGAGTAGGTACAATGAGCAGTTCTTC. Amino acids: CASSQDGSRYNEQFF.

This clonotype has at least ten counts. The gene calls are TRBV7-2 and TRBJ2-7, with TRBD2 matching 11 bases. CDR1 and CDR2 (germline): SGHTA, FQGNSA. This CDR3 is 15 amino acids long. The ends lost 3 bases at V and 2 bases at J; junction bases unmatched: 3. CDR3 region: CASSLLAGGPYEQYF. CDR3 nucleotide sequence: TGTGCCAGCAGCTTGCTAGCGGGAGGCCCCTACGAGCAGTACTTC.

The table lists this clonotype with many counts. The V and J genes are TRBV7-2 and TRBJ1-6; 8 nucleotides line up with TRBD1. The germline V gene encodes CDR1 SGHTA and CDR2 FQGNSA. The CDR3 consists of 15 residues. V trimming: 4 bases; J trimming: 4 bases; junction bases outside the gene matches: 3. In DNA form, the CDR3 reads TGTGCCAGCAGCTCTCGGACAGGGTATAATTCACCCCTCCACTTT. Translation: CASSSRTGYNSPLHF.

The rearrangement uses TRBV20-1 and TRBJ2-1; TRBD2 matches at 11 bases. Germline V gene data show CDR1 as DFQATT and CDR2 as SNEGSKA (reference sequence). CDR3 length: 16 residues. V lost 2 bases, J lost 4 bases, and 7 bases stayed unmatched. Written as DNA, the CDR3 is TGCAGTGCTAGACCAATCCGACTAGCGGGGTACAATGAGCAGTTCTTC. Its protein is CSARPIRLAGYNEQFF.

J is TRBJ2-5 and V is TRBV7-2, with a possible D match to TRBD2 (7 bases). Germline V CDR1 and CDR2: SGHTA, FQGNSA. The ends were cut back, 2 bases at V and 4 bases at J, with 14 bases in the middle. The CDR3 consists of 15 residues. The CDR3 DNA reads as TGTGCCAGCAGCTTAAATGGGGGGGCCGGAGAGACCCAGTACTTC. Its translation is CASSLNGGAGETQYF.

This clonotype has only a few counts. The chain joins TRBV15 to TRBJ1-1; TRBD1 agrees at 8 bases. V lost 3 bases and J lost 1; bases outside the gene matches: 1. Germline V gene data show CDR1 as LNHNV and CDR2 as YYDKDF (reference sequence). This CDR3 spans 14 amino acids. For the CDR3, the DNA is TGTGCCACCAGCAGTGACAGGGGGAACACTGAAGCTTTCTTT. This translates into CATSSDRGNTEAFF.

This clonotype was detected ten times or more. The chain employs TRBV6-5 and TRBJ1-2; TRBD1 matches 7 bases. V lost 4 bases and J lost 5; bases outside the gene matches: 4. The length of the CDR3 is 13 residues. Germline V CDR1 and CDR2: MNHEY, SVGAGI. CDR3: CASSSGQFYGYTF. As DNA, the CDR3 is TGTGCCAGCAGTTCGGGACAGTTTTATGGCTACACCTTC.

This clonotype was picked up a small number of times. The V and J genes are TRBV7-6 and TRBJ2-1, with D perhaps given as TRBD1 or TRBD2 (5 bases each). Germline values: CDR1 SGHVS, CDR2 FNYEAQ. Trimming removed 5 bases from V and 5 bases from J, with 16 bases in between. This CDR3 has 15 amino acids. The CDR3 region has the DNA TGTGCCAGCAGCCTCAGTAGAGGGGTTAACAATGAGCAGTTCTTC. This gives the protein CASSLSRGVNNEQFF. Filled out from reference TRBV7-6 and TRBJ2-1, the complete variable domain reads GAGVSQSPRYKVTKRGQDVALRCDPISGHVSLYWYRQALGQGPEFLTYFNYEAQQDKSGLPNDRFSAERPEGSISTLTIQRTEQRDSAMYRCASSLSRGVNNEQFFGPGTRLTVL.

The V gene is TRBV29-1, the J gene TRBJ1-4; D may be TRBD1 (5 bases). The CDR3 has 12 residues. Germline CDR1 SQVTM, CDR2 ANQGSEA. Between the trimmed V and J ends, which lost 8 bases and 5 bases, there was a span of 12 bases. In DNA form, the CDR3 reads TGCAGCACCAGAAGGGGAAATGAAAAACTGTTTTTT. Its translation: CSTRRGNEKLFF.

The rearrangement links TRBV29-1 to TRBJ1-1; no clear D. The CDR3 sequence is 11 residues long. V gave up 8 bases and J gave up 1 base, with 8 bases separating them. Germline values: CDR1 SQVTM, CDR2 ANQGSEA. CDR3 region: CSLVWNTEAFF. For the CDR3, the DNA is TGCAGCTTGGTCTGGAACACTGAAGCTTTCTTT.

This chain links TRBV11-2 with TRBJ2-5; 11 bases agree with TRBD2. V shed 2 bases, J shed 5 bases, and the junction held 4 bases outside the gene matches. CDR1 is SGHAT, CDR2 FQNNGV, per germline. This CDR3 has 15 residues. DNA of the CDR3: TGTGCCAGCAGCTTACTAGCGGGAGGAATGGAGACCCAGTACTTC. It is translated as CASSLLAGGMETQYF.

Ten or more counts support this clonotype. The chain combines TRBV7-6 with TRBJ1-5; 7 nucleotides agree with TRBD1. Germline V lookup: CDR1 SGHVS, CDR2 FNYEAQ. The CDR3 is 15 residues long. V lost 1 base and J lost 1; bases outside the gene matches: 1. CDR3 residues: CASSLGGGSNQPQHF. The CDR3 bases are TGTGCCAGCAGCTTAGGAGGGGGCAGCAATCAGCCCCAGCATTTT.

This clonotype was observed a few times. The chain is built from TRBV27 and TRBJ2-1, with 10 positions matching TRBD2. V lost 5 bases and J lost 4; bases outside the gene matches: 11. The CDR3 is 17 amino acids. Germline CDR1 and CDR2: MNHEY and SMNVEV (reference sequence). This chain's CDR3 is CASSDRTIAGGYNEQFF. The CDR3 nucleotides read TGTGCCAGCAGTGATCGGACTATAGCGGGGGGTTACAATGAGCAGTTCTTC.

This clonotype was seen only a few times. This sequence joins TRBV7-6 and TRBJ1-1; weak D call: TRBD1 (5 bases). The ends were cut back, 8 bases at V and 6 bases at J, with 13 bases in the middle. CDR1 and CDR2 from the germline V gene are SGHVS and FNYEAQ. The CDR3 runs to 12 residues. The chain's CDR3 is CASGAGKAEAFF. In DNA, the CDR3 is TGTGCCAGCGGAGCAGGGAAAGCTGAAGCTTTCTTT.

J is TRBJ2-1 and V is TRBV9; D is ambiguous. This CDR3 has 15 residues. Between the trimmed V and J ends, which lost 0 bases and 0 bases, there was a span of 7 bases. The germline V gene has CDR1 SGDLS and CDR2 YYNGEE. The CDR3 DNA is TGTGCCAGCAGCGTAGGGTCCGCCTCCTACAATGAGCAGTTCTTC. Its protein product is CASSVGSASYNEQFF.

This clonotype was counted ten times or more. The chain has TRBV7-2 and TRBJ1-5; TRBD1 is a possible D gene (5 bases). The CDR3 contains 16 residues. Trimming left V 5 bases short and J 6 bases short, with 20 bases between. CDR1 is SGHTA and CDR2 is FQGNSA in the germline V gene. The CDR3, as DNA: TGTGCCAGCAGCCCGATCAGTGCAGGGTTGGGTCAGCCCCAGCATTTT. It translates to CASSPISAGLGQPQHF. The entire variable domain, with the rest obtained from reference TRBV7-2 and TRBJ1-5, is as follows: GAGVSQSPSNKVTEKGKDVELRCDPISGHTALYWYRQSLGQGLEFLIYFQGNSAPDKSGLPSDRFSAERTGGSVSTLTIQRTQQEDSAVYLCASSPISAGLGQPQHFGDGTRLSIL.

The chain combines TRBV20-1 with TRBJ2-1; 11 positions match TRBD2. Trimming took 7 bases from V and 3 from J; bases not matched to a gene: 14. The CDR3 spans 17 residues. From germline, CDR1 is DFQATT and CDR2 SNEGSKA (reference sequence). CDR3: CSGNDVAGGGDYNEQFF. The CDR3 DNA sequence: TGCAGTGGAAACGACGTAGCGGGAGGGGGTGACTACAATGAGCAGTTCTTC.

This clonotype was detected only a few times. J is TRBJ1-1 and V is TRBV25-1, with D tentatively TRBD1 (6 bases). Germline lookup yields CDR1 MGHDK and CDR2 SYGVNS. The CDR3 consists of 17 residues. V was shortened by 1 base and J by 0 bases, with 15 bases between the two germline ends. This CDR3 is CASSEWELGGLNTEAFF. The CDR3 DNA is TGTGCCAGCAGTGAATGGGAGTTGGGGGGGCTGAACACTGAAGCTTTCTTT.

There are a few counts of this clonotype. The chain employs TRBV14 and TRBJ1-3; possibly TRBD1 for D (5 bases). Trimming left V 0 bases short and J 6 bases short, with 12 bases between. The germline CDR1 and CDR2 sequences are SGHDN and FVKESK. This CDR3 contains 15 residues. CDR3 DNA sequence: TGTGCCAGCAGCCAAGAGGGGCGTACTCCAAACACCATATATTTT. It codes for CASSQEGRTPNTIYF.

V gene TRBV19 combines with J gene TRBJ1-6; TRBD1 aligns across 7 bases. Per the germline V gene, CDR1 is LNHDA and CDR2 is SQIVND (reference sequence). CDR3 size: 13 residues. Trimming removed 4 bases from V and 9 bases from J; junction bases left unmatched: 3. Here the CDR3 DNA reads TGTGCCAGTAGTACAGGGGGAGGTTCACCCCTCCACTTT. Amino acids: CASSTGGGSPLHF.

This clonotype was seen a few times. The rearrangement uses TRBV4-3 and TRBJ2-3; D call uncertain. With 0 bases removed from V and 0 bases from J, the gap between germline ends came to 16 bases. The CDR3 length is 18 residues. Per the germline V gene, CDR1 is LGHNA and CDR2 is YSLEER. The CDR3 protein is CASSQDAAQLISTDTQYF. The DNA for the CDR3 is TGCGCCAGCAGCCAAGATGCAGCCCAGCTCATTAGCACAGATACGCAGTATTTT.

This clonotype came up many times. V and J are TRBV12-3 or TRBV12-4 and TRBJ2-3; D is undetermined. This CDR3 is built from 15 residues. V shed 2 bases and J shed 0 bases, with 9 bases lying between them. The CDR3 region has the DNA TGTGCCAGCAGTTTAAACAGCATTAGCACAGATACGCAGTATTTT. Amino acids: CASSLNSISTDTQYF.

This clonotype was detected only a few times. The chain carries TRBV12-3 or TRBV12-4 and TRBJ1-2; 7 nucleotides match TRBD1. The V and J ends lost 5 bases and 1 base, in that order; junction bases with no gene match: 7. The CDR3 has 15 amino acids. The CDR3 loop reads CASSPQGQLNYGYTF. DNA for the CDR3: TGTGCCAGCAGTCCACAGGGACAGCTTAACTATGGCTACACCTTC.

In its sample, this clonotype was seen once. The chain has TRBV11-3 and TRBJ2-7; D possibly corresponds to TRBD2 (7 bases). V gave up 5 bases and J gave up 0 bases, with 17 bases separating them. Germline CDR1 and CDR2: SGHNT and YENEEA. CDR3 size: 16 residues. CDR3 sequence (DNA): TGTGCCAGCAGCCCGGCCGGGGGGCCGAGCTCCTACGAGCAGTACTTC. As protein: CASSPAGGPSSYEQYF.

A single count supports this clonotype. This may arise from a read error, as a much more abundant clone is one base away. CDR3 bases: TGTGCCAGCAGCTTAGCAGGGTTGGCGACCCAGTACTTC. Amino acid sequence: CASSLAGLATQYF. The chain combines TRBV7-8 with TRBJ2-5; D unclear. The ends were cut back, 0 bases at V and 7 bases at J, with 9 bases in the middle. Germline CDR1 and CDR2: SGHVS and FQNEAQ. The CDR3 covers 13 residues. The full variable domain, completed using reference TRBV7-8 and TRBJ2-5, is GAGVSQSPRYKVAKRGQDVALRCDPISGHVSLFWYQQALGQGPEFLTYFQNEAQLDKSGLPSDRFFAERPEGSVSTLKIQRTQQEDSAVYLCASSLAGLATQYFGPGTRLLVL.

In its sample, this clonotype was seen many times. The gene calls are TRBV7-2 and TRBJ2-1, with D possibly TRBD2 on 6 matching bases. Trimming took off 0 bases at V and 3 bases at J, with 9 bases between the two ends. The CDR3 is 15 residues long. CDR1 and CDR2 from the germline V gene are SGHTA and FQGNSA. The CDR3 loop reads CASSLAGGIYNEQFF. The DNA of the CDR3 is TGTGCCAGCAGCTTAGCGGGAGGTATCTACAATGAGCAGTTCTTC.

This clonotype was seen many times. V gene TRBV15 combines with J gene TRBJ2-7, with 10 bases fitting TRBD1. The V segment lost 2 bases and the J segment 7 bases; nucleotides outside the gene matches: 17. The germline V gene has CDR1 LNHNV and CDR2 YYDKDF (reference sequence). The CDR3 length is 18 residues. The CDR3 reads CATSRTSGTGTGVWEQYF. In DNA form, the CDR3 reads TGTGCCACCAGCAGAACGTCTGGGACCGGGACAGGGGTGTGGGAGCAGTACTTC.

In this sample, this clonotype turned up a few times. The CDR3 DNA follows: TGTGCCAGCAGTGATGGTACAGGGTTCAATGAGCAGTTCTTC. Protein sequence: CASSDGTGFNEQFF. The chain combines TRBV2 with TRBJ2-1; TRBD1 might be the D (6 bases). Trimming left V 3 bases short and J 6 bases short, with 12 bases between. This CDR3 comprises 14 residues. CDR1 and CDR2 from the germline V gene are SNHLY and FYNNEI.

This clonotype came up many times. This sequence joins TRBV11-2 and TRBJ1-2, with D possibly being TRBD1 (5 bases). The V and J ends lost 5 bases and 6 bases respectively, with 19 bases between them. Germline-derived CDR1 and CDR2 are SGHAT and FQNNGV. The CDR3 is made up of 15 amino acids. Written as DNA, the CDR3 is TGTGCCAGCAGCCAACGGGCGGGGGAGGAGGATGGCTACACCTTC. Translation: CASSQRAGEEDGYTF. Full variable domain (outside the CDR3, taken from reference TRBV11-2 and TRBJ1-2): EAGVAQSPRYKIIEKRQSVAFWCNPISGHATLYWYQQILGQGPKLLIQFQNNGVVDDSQLPKDRFSAERLKGVDSTLKIQPAKLEDSAVYLCASSQRAGEEDGYTFGSGTRLTVV.

The CDR3 DNA reads as TGTGCCAGCAGCTTACTCCCGGGACAGGGGTTCGATGAGCAGTTCTTC. As protein: CASSLLPGQGFDEQFF. The J gene is TRBJ2-1, the V gene TRBV11-3; 10 bases map to TRBD1. Unmatched junction bases numbered 9, after V lost 2 bases and J lost 8 bases. This CDR3 contains 16 residues. Germline V gene sequence: CDR1 SGHNT, CDR2 YENEEA.

This clonotype was counted ten times or more. The chain couples TRBV7-2 to TRBJ1-5, with 12 bases matching TRBD1. CDR1 and CDR2 from the germline V gene are SGHTA and FQGNSA. The CDR3 is 15 residues long. J was trimmed by 2 bases and V by 5 bases; bases with no gene match: 1. The CDR3 protein is CASSRDRGRNQPQHF. Written as DNA, the CDR3 is TGTGCCAGCAGCCGGGACAGGGGGCGCAATCAGCCCCAGCATTTT. Complete variable domain (other parts from reference TRBV7-2 and TRBJ1-5): GAGVSQSPSNKVTEKGKDVELRCDPISGHTALYWYRQSLGQGLEFLIYFQGNSAPDKSGLPSDRFSAERTGGSVSTLTIQRTQQEDSAVYLCASSRDRGRNQPQHFGDGTRLSIL.